A selection of T cell receptor beta chains follows, all from one sample in a study of cytomegalovirus exposure and HLA in healthy donors. Repertoires were generated with immunoSEQ multiplex PCR, while TCRdb's copy carries only in-frame clones and drops some. The sample yields 80,000 to 95,000 clones, 75% to 80% seen once. Sequences were obtained from PBMCs. These TCRs come from a female donor in good health and CMV-seronegative. Both conserved end residues are part of each CDR3. The D gene is left open where the match is weak. Rows may omit the clone size; those that give it use once, few, many or a size class.

size	J	V	D	DNA	CDR3
-	TRBJ1-2	TRBV5-4	-	TGTGCCAGCAGCTTGGACTTCCCGGTGGATGGCTACACCTTC	CASSLDFPVDGYTF
-	TRBJ2-7	TRBV5-4	-	TGTGCCAGCAGCCCGCGGGGGCCCTCCTACGAGCAGTACTTC	CASSPRGPSYEQYF
-	TRBJ2-3	TRBV7-6	TRBD1	TGTGCCAGCAGCCAGCCGGGACAGGGGCTTACAGATACGCAGTATTTT	CASSQPGQGLTDTQYF
-	TRBJ1-4	TRBV5-1	-	TGCGCCAGCAGTCAAGGGGCAACTAATGAAAAACTGTTTTTT	CASSQGATNEKLFF
-	TRBJ2-2	TRBV10-3	TRBD1	TGTGCCACGTTAAAACACCAGGGGGCTGGTGCCGGGGAGCTGTTTTTT	CATLKHQGAGAGELFF
-	TRBJ2-3	TRBV29-1	TRBD1	TGCAGCGTCATAGGGCCGACAGGGGCCCAAACCCCAGATACGCAGTATTTT	CSVIGPTGAQTPDTQYF
once	TRBJ2-7	TRBV11-2	TRBD1	TGTGCCAGCAGGGACAGGGGCGACGAGCAGTACTTC	CASRDRGDEQYF
once	TRBJ1-1	TRBV19	-	TGTGCCAGTAGTATAACGCCCGTTAGGCAGGTGAACACTGAAGCTTTCTTT	CASSITPVRQVNTEAFF
once	TRBJ2-3	TRBV15	-	TGTGCCACCAGCAGAGGAGGCACAGATACGCAGTATTTT	CATSRGGTDTQYF
-	TRBJ2-7	TRBV6-5	TRBD1	TGTGCCAGCGGGACAGGCTTTTCCTACGAGCAGTACTTC	CASGTGFSYEQYF
-	TRBJ2-7	TRBV29-1	TRBD2	TGCAGCGTGTCCCGGCGGGGGGGCGAGCAGTACTTC	CSVSRRGGEQYF